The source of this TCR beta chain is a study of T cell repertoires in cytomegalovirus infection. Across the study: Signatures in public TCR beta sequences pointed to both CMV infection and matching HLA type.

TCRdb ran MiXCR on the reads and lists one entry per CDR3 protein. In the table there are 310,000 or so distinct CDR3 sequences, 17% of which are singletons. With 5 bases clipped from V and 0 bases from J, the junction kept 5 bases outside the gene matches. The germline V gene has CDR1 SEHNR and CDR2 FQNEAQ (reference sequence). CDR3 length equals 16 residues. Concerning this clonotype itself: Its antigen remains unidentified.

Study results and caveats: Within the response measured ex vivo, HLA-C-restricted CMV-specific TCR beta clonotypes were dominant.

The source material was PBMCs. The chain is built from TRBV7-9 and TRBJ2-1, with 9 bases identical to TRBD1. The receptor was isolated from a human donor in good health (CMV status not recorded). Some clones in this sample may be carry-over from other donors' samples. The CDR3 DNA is TGTGCCAGCAGCCCCCGGACAGGGGACTCCTACAATGAGCAGTTCTTC. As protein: CASSPRTGDSYNEQFF.